This passage covers 7 T cell receptor beta chains from one sample sequenced in a study of cytomegalovirus exposure and HLA in healthy donors. In the PCR, 60 Vbeta and 13 Jbeta primers were used. The assay was immunoSEQ multiplex PCR, and TCRdb's table has in-frame clones only and misses some. Among some 140,000 clones listed, about three quarters were seen once. Sequencing used PBMCs. All receptors come from a female donor in good health and CMV-seropositive.

The V and J genes are TRBV7-2 and TRBJ2-7, with D perhaps matching TRBD1 (6 bases). The CDR3 runs 15 residues. V was trimmed by 0 bases and J by 3 bases, leaving 12 bases between them. Germline CDR1 and CDR2: SGHTA and FQGNSA. The CDR3 is CASSLAPGQIYEQYF. In DNA, the CDR3 is TGTGCCAGCAGCTTAGCCCCGGGACAAATCTACGAGCAGTACTTC.

The chain has TRBV7-9 and TRBJ2-1; 13 nucleotides line up with TRBD2. The CDR3 has 18 amino acids. The junction had 7 bases not matched to a gene; V was cut back by 4 bases and J by 1 base. CDR1 SEHNR and CDR2 FQNEAQ come from the germline V gene (reference sequence). The CDR3 DNA sequence: TGTGCCAGCAGCTCTAGACTAGCGGGGGGTCCTTCCTACAATGAGCAGTTCTTC. Amino acids: CASSSRLAGGPSYNEQFF. Together with reference TRBV7-9 and TRBJ2-1, the CDR3 gives the full variable domain: DTGVSQNPRHKITKRGQNVTFRCDPISEHNRLYWYRQTLGQGPEFLTYFQNEAQLEKSRLLSDRFSAERPKGSFSTLEIQRTEQGDSAMYLCASSSRLAGGPSYNEQFFGPGTRLTVL.

Notes on this clone: Germline is not matched at one junction end, which may reflect a read error. The same CDR3 can be traced to other DNA sequences in this sample. V gene TRBV6-1 combines with J gene TRBJ2-7, with TRBD1 matching 7 bases. There are 15 residues in the CDR3. The germline V gene has CDR1 MNHNS and CDR2 SASEGT. The CDR3, as DNA: TGTGCTAGCAGTACAACGAGGGACAGCGGCCACGAGCAGTACTTC. Its protein product is CASSTTRDSGHEQYF.

V gene TRBV5-1 combines with J gene TRBJ1-2; TRBD1 agrees at 9 bases. The trim removed 4 bases at V and 4 bases at J, leaving 8 bases unmatched. This CDR3 is built from 15 residues. Germline V CDR1 and CDR2: SGHRS, YFSETQ. The CDR3 DNA sequence: TGCGCCAGCAGCCCTGTGGACAGGGGCGTCTATGGCTACACCTTC. Its protein product is CASSPVDRGVYGYTF.

The V and J genes are TRBV28 and TRBJ1-2; D is unclear. This CDR3 is built from 11 residues. Germline V lookup: CDR1 MDHEN, CDR2 SYDVKM. The ends were cut back, 11 bases at V and 7 bases at J, with 14 bases in the middle. CDR3 protein: CAATNQVGYTF. The CDR3 bases are TGTGCCGCGACAAATCAGGTTGGCTACACCTTC.

The CDR3 coding sequence is TGTGCCAGCAGTTTGTCAGGGGCTAACACCGGGGAGCTGTTTTTT. Its protein is CASSLSGANTGELFF. This sequence joins TRBV14 and TRBJ2-2; weak D call: TRBD1 (6 bases). The CDR3 covers 15 residues. Germline V gene data show CDR1 as SGHDN and CDR2 as FVKESK. Trimming left V 6 bases short and J 2 bases short, with 13 bases between.

The chain recombines TRBV7-9 with TRBJ1-4, with 7 bases lining up with TRBD1. V shed 3 bases, J shed 4 bases, and the junction held 2 bases outside the gene matches. The CDR3 length is 14 residues. Germline assignment: CDR1 SEHNR and CDR2 FQNEAQ (reference sequence). The CDR3: CASSLGQSNEKLFF. The DNA of the CDR3 is TGTGCCAGCAGCTTGGGACAGAGTAATGAAAAACTGTTTTTT.